The 9 T cell receptor beta chains below come from one sample, sequenced in a study of control samples from healthy donors and cancer patients. TCRdb keeps only in-frame clones here, not all; method: immunoSEQ multiplex PCR. Of about 94,000 clones listed, 90% were seen once; the top ten hold less than 4.5%. The sample comprised blood. These TCRs come from a woman younger than 35 in good health.

The gene calls are TRBV7-8 and TRBJ2-1; perhaps TRBD2 as D (6 bases). This CDR3 has 16 residues. V dropped 1 base and J dropped 2 bases, with 12 bases sitting between them. Germline values: CDR1 SGHVS, CDR2 FQNEAQ. CDR3 amino acids: CASSLGGRGTYNEQFF. The CDR3, as DNA: TGTGCCAGCAGCTTAGGTGGGCGGGGAACCTACAATGAGCAGTTCTTC.

V is TRBV29-1 and J is TRBJ2-7; perhaps TRBD2 as D (6 bases). This CDR3 region has 13 residues. The germline V gene encodes CDR1 SQVTM and CDR2 ANQGSEA. Trimming took 2 bases from V and 7 from J, leaving 15 bases between them. The CDR3 bases are TGCAGCGTTGAATTAGGGTCTGGGAGGGAGCAGTACTTC. It translates to CSVELGSGREQYF.

The chain carries TRBV4-1 and TRBJ1-1; D gene unclear. Germline V gene data show CDR1 as MGHRA and CDR2 as YSYEKL. This CDR3 has 15 amino acids. The V end was cut by 0 bases, the J end by 0 bases, with 8 bases between. CDR3 DNA: TGCGCCAGCAGCCAAGAGTGGAGACTGAACACTGAAGCTTTCTTT. It encodes CASSQEWRLNTEAFF.

The gene calls are TRBV6-4 and TRBJ1-1; D unresolved. The CDR3 is 13 amino acids. The V end was cut by 2 bases, the J end by 0 bases, with 4 bases between. Germline CDR1 reads MRHNA; CDR2 reads SNTAGT. The CDR3 bases are TGTGCCAGCAGTGACCAGTTGAACACTGAAGCTTTCTTT. Amino acids: CASSDQLNTEAFF.

This clone came up a few times. The chain has TRBV7-2 and TRBJ2-1; perhaps TRBD2 as D (6 bases). Trimming took off 1 base at V and 9 bases at J, with 10 bases between the two ends. CDR3 length equals 13 residues. CDR1 SGHTA and CDR2 FQGNSA come from the germline V gene. The CDR3 here is CASSLGLVVEQFF. The CDR3 bases are TGTGCCAGCAGCTTAGGACTAGTCGTTGAGCAGTTCTTC.

V usage is TRBV10-3 and J usage is TRBJ1-4; 8 bases are a match to TRBD1. Germline V gives CDR1 ENHRY, CDR2 SYGVKD. The length of the CDR3 is 15 residues. Trimming removed 0 bases from V and 6 bases from J; junction bases left unmatched: 3. This chain's CDR3 is CAISESGQGDEKLFF. The CDR3 nucleotides are TGTGCCATCAGTGAGTCAGGACAGGGAGATGAAAAACTGTTTTTT.

The chain employs TRBV6-6 and TRBJ1-2; possible D gene TRBD1, 6 bases. CDR3 length: 16 residues. Germline CDR1 and CDR2: MNHNY and SVGAGI (reference sequence). Trimming stripped 3 bases from V and 5 bases from J, with 19 bases between. The CDR3 protein is CASSYAGGSSGYGYTF. The CDR3 DNA sequence: TGTGCCAGCAGTTATGCCGGGGGCAGTTCTGGGTATGGCTACACCTTC.

CDR3 sequence (DNA): TGTGCCAGCAAACTACAGGGTTACAATGAGCAGTTCTTC. It encodes CASKLQGYNEQFF. The chain employs TRBV27 and TRBJ2-1; D is perhaps TRBD1 (6 bases). V shed 7 bases and J shed 4 bases, with 11 bases lying between them. This CDR3 spans 13 amino acids. CDR1 MNHEY and CDR2 SMNVEV come from the germline V gene (reference sequence).

V gene TRBV27 combines with J gene TRBJ2-7; a possible D gene is TRBD1 (6 bases). There are 13 residues in the CDR3. Trimming removed 4 bases at V and 0 bases at J, with 7 bases between. The germline gives CDR1 MNHEY, CDR2 SMNVEV (reference sequence). The CDR3 here is CASSWGRSYEQYF. For the CDR3, the DNA is TGTGCCAGCAGTTGGGGGCGCTCCTACGAGCAGTACTTC.